A selection of T cell receptor beta chains follows, all from one sample in a study of blood T cell repertoires in COVID-19. The table came from immunoSEQ multiplex PCR; TCRdb's copy has only in-frame clones and leaves some out. The sample includes around 99,000 clones, roughly 88% seen only once; the top ten take about 6.8%. Material for sequencing was peripheral blood. The source of these receptors is a man aged 45-65 years with active or convalescent COVID-19. The CDR3 runs from the conserved cysteine through the conserved F or W. Each record gives: V gene, CDR3 length, D gene, clone size, J gene, CDR3 protein, CDR3 DNA. D genes are given only for firm matches. Clone size is shown for a subset of rows, as once, few, many or a class of expanded clone.

>TRBV2|14|TRBD1|NA|TRBJ2-3
CASIRQGVMDTQYF
TGTGCCAGCATAAGACAGGGGGTCATGGATACGCAGTATTTT
>TRBV5-1|13|TRBD1|NA|TRBJ1-1
CASSPDRATEAFF
TGCGCCAGCAGCCCCGACAGGGCGACTGAAGCTTTCTTT
>TRBV28|15|TRBD1|NA|TRBJ1-5
CASTRGDRTISPQHF
TGTGCCAGCACCCGAGGGGACAGGACTATTTCGCCCCAGCATTTT
>TRBV5-4|13|NA|NA|TRBJ1-2
CASSFSQNYGYTF
TGTGCCAGCAGCTTCAGTCAGAACTATGGCTACACCTTC
>TRBV28|13|NA|NA|TRBJ1-1
CASSRGPLTEAFF
TGTGCCAGCAGTAGGGGCCCCCTCACTGAAGCTTTCTTT
>TRBV27|15|TRBD2|NA|TRBJ2-1
CASSFPLAEYNEQFF
TGTGCCAGCAGTTTCCCCCTAGCGGAGTACAATGAGCAGTTCTTC
>TRBV13|15|NA|NA|TRBJ1-1
CASSLGGSTNTEAFF
TGTGCCAGCAGCTTAGGGGGGAGCACGAACACTGAAGCTTTCTTT
>TRBV5-1|14|NA|NA|TRBJ2-5
CASSLGTDQETQYF
TGCGCCAGCAGCTTGGGGACAGACCAAGAGACCCAGTACTTC
>TRBV5-5|15|NA|NA|TRBJ2-5
CASSRGGSFQETQYF
TGTGCCAGCAGTCGTGGGGGGAGCTTCCAAGAGACCCAGTACTTC
>TRBV5-6|16|NA|NA|TRBJ1-5
CASSLTQGYSNQPQHF
TGTGCCAGCAGCTTGACCCAGGGATATAGCAATCAGCCCCAGCATTTT
>TRBV7-9|14|NA|NA|TRBJ2-7
CASSGPQGSSEQYF
TGTGCCAGCAGCGGCCCCCAGGGGAGTAGCGAGCAGTACTTC
>TRBV2|14|NA|NA|TRBJ2-7
CASSPGLAAYEQYF
TGTGCCAGCAGTCCGGGACTGGCTGCCTACGAGCAGTACTTC
>TRBV7-9|12|NA|NA|TRBJ2-1
CASSKGVNEQFF
TGTGCCAGCAGCAAAGGCGTGAATGAGCAGTTCTTC
>TRBV24-1|16|TRBD1|NA|TRBJ2-1
CATSDQDRALYNEQFF
TGTGCCACCAGTGATCAGGACAGGGCCCTTTACAATGAGCAGTTCTTC
>TRBV19|18|TRBD1|NA|TRBJ1-5
CASSTQGNGDLGNQPQHF
TGTGCCAGTAGTACACAGGGGAATGGGGATCTTGGCAATCAGCCCCAGCATTTT
>TRBV18|13|NA|once|TRBJ2-5
CASSPDSGETQYF
TGTGCCAGCTCACCAGACTCTGGGGAGACCCAGTACTTC
>TRBV27|16|TRBD1|few|TRBJ2-3
CASSLYGTGQPDTQYF
TGTGCCAGCAGTTTATACGGGACAGGGCAGCCAGATACGCAGTATTTT
>TRBV2|15|TRBD1|NA|TRBJ2-3
CASREDRGQADTQYF
TGTGCCAGCAGGGAGGACAGGGGGCAGGCAGATACGCAGTATTTT
>TRBV7-2|11|NA|NA|TRBJ1-6
CASSLLSPLHF
TGTGCCAGCAGCCTTTTATCACCCCTCCACTTT
>TRBV11-2|13|NA|NA|TRBJ2-5
CASRLPPRETQYF
TGTGCCAGCAGGCTACCTCCGAGGGAGACCCAGTACTTC
>TRBV6-5|15|NA|NA|TRBJ2-1
CASSYSGSSYNEQFF
TGTGCCAGCAGTTACTCCGGTAGCTCCTACAATGAGCAGTTCTTC
>TRBV11-2|14|NA|NA|TRBJ2-7
CASSLDWGSYEQYF
TGTGCCAGCAGCTTAGACTGGGGCAGCTACGAGCAGTACTTC
>TRBV6-5|15|NA|NA|TRBJ2-5
CASSYGGGPQETQYF
TGTGCCAGCAGTTATGGGGGAGGCCCACAAGAGACCCAGTACTTC
>TRBV19|15|TRBD1|NA|TRBJ1-2
CASSPVDRENYGYTF
TGTGCCAGTAGTCCTGTAGACAGGGAGAACTATGGCTACACCTTC
>TRBV7-9|15|NA|NA|TRBJ2-6
CASSLGGFGANVLTF
TGTGCCAGCAGCTTAGGAGGGTTTGGGGCCAACGTCCTGACTTTC
>TRBV28|16|TRBD2|NA|TRBJ2-3
CASSTRSGSVTDTQYF
TGTGCCAGCAGTACTCGTAGCGGGAGTGTAACAGATACGCAGTATTTT
>TRBV4-1|17|NA|NA|TRBJ1-1
CASSQIARVERGTEAFF
TGCGCCAGCAGCCAAATTGCCAGGGTCGAGCGTGGAACTGAAGCTTTCTTT
>TRBV4-2|18|TRBD2|NA|TRBJ2-1
CASSQDGTSGRGYNEQFF
TGTGCCAGCAGCCAAGATGGGACTAGCGGGAGGGGGTACAATGAGCAGTTCTTC
>TRBV7-8|17|TRBD2|NA|TRBJ2-2
CASSLSTSGSRSGELFF
TGTGCCAGCAGCTTATCGACTAGCGGGAGTCGGTCCGGGGAGCTGTTTTTT
>TRBV18|14|TRBD1|NA|TRBJ2-7
CASSPDRGFYEQYF
TGTGCCAGCTCACCCGACAGGGGATTCTACGAGCAGTACTTC
>TRBV27|14|NA|NA|TRBJ1-4
CASSLQGLNEKLFF
TGTGCCAGCAGTTTACAGGGGCTTAATGAAAAACTGTTTTTT
>TRBV6-5|14|TRBD1|NA|TRBJ2-7
CASTEPDRGHEQYF
TGTGCCAGCACCGAACCCGACAGGGGCCACGAGCAGTACTTC